Below are 8 T cell receptor beta chains sequenced from a single sample in a study of naive CD8 T cells in extremely preterm neonates. Produced via immunoSEQ multiplex PCR; TCRdb's table is partial and in-frame only. The data show about 8,000 clones, approximately 98% seen once. The material sequenced was naive CD8+ T cells from blood. These receptors were obtained from a human donor in good health.

V usage is TRBV19 and J usage is TRBJ2-5; weak D call: TRBD1 (6 bases). CDR3 length: 15 amino acids. Germline V gene sequence: CDR1 LNHDA, CDR2 SQIVND (reference sequence). V was cut by 5 bases and J by 5 bases, with 18 bases left in between. For the CDR3, the DNA is TGTGCCAGTAGTCCAGGGGCTAGCATCTCGGAGACCCAGTACTTC. This codes for CASSPGASISETQYF.

This rearrangement joins TRBV11-3 to TRBJ1-2; the D gene is possibly TRBD1 (6 bases). Trimming took 4 bases from V and 7 from J, leaving 16 bases between them. This CDR3 has 14 amino acids. Germline V gene lookup returns CDR1 SGHNT and CDR2 YENEEA. In DNA form, the CDR3 reads TGTGCCAGCAGCTCGCCAGGGGCTCGAGGTGGCTACACCTTC. The encoded protein is CASSSPGARGGYTF.

CDR3 residues: CASSLGVAYEQYF. In nucleotides, the CDR3 is TGTGCCAGCAGTTTAGGCGTAGCATACGAGCAGTACTTC. The chain uses TRBV27 and TRBJ2-5; no definite D call. Near its end, the DNA agrees better with TRBJ2-7, so the J call may be wrong. Germline lookup yields CDR1 MNHEY and CDR2 SMNVEV (reference sequence). The CDR3 is 13 amino acids.

The sample holds one count of this clone. V gene TRBV5-4 combines with J gene TRBJ1-2; 8 nucleotides match TRBD1. With V trimmed by 4 bases and J by 2 bases, 4 bases remained unmatched. The germline gives CDR1 SGHNT, CDR2 YYREEE (reference sequence). The CDR3 has 14 residues. The CDR3 spells CASSPDRGNYGYTF. CDR3 in DNA: TGTGCCAGCAGCCCCGACAGGGGAAACTATGGCTACACCTTC.

The rearrangement joins TRBV5-1 to TRBJ2-7, with D tentatively TRBD1 (5 bases). V lost 5 bases to trimming and J lost 0 bases, with 18 bases between them. The length of the CDR3 is 16 residues. The germline CDR1 and CDR2 sequences are SGHRS and YFSETQ. The CDR3 sequence: CASSSPTDPSSYEQYF. For the CDR3, the DNA is TGCGCCAGCAGTTCTCCGACAGACCCTAGCTCCTACGAGCAGTACTTC.

About this clone itself: One end of the junction fails to match germline, which may point to a read error. The V and J genes are TRBV2 and TRBJ2-3; maybe TRBD2 (5 bases). This CDR3 has 13 amino acids. The germline V gene encodes CDR1 SNHLY and CDR2 FYNNEI. The chain's CDR3 is CASMDSAADTQCF. The CDR3 DNA is TGTGCCAGCATGGATAGCGCGGCAGATACGCAGTGTTTT. Supplemented by reference TRBV2 and TRBJ2-3, the full variable domain reads EPEVTQTPSHQVTQMGQEVILRCVPISNHLYFYWYRQILGQKVEFLVSFYNNEISEKSEIFDDQFSVERPDGSNFTLKIRSTKLEDSAMYFCASMDSAADTQCFGPGTRLTVL.

CDR3 residues: CASSLDTGGPPGEQYF. CDR3 DNA sequence: TGTGCCAGCAGCTTGGATACAGGGGGACCCCCTGGGGAGCAGTACTTC. This chain connects TRBV5-4 to TRBJ2-7; 8 bases are shared with TRBD1. The CDR3 is 16 amino acids. CDR1 and CDR2 (germline): SGHNT, YYREEE (reference sequence). With V trimmed by 0 bases and J by 7 bases, 12 bases remained unmatched.

The chain is built from TRBV27 and TRBJ2-7; TRBD1 agrees at 8 bases. The CDR3 consists of 13 residues. The junction had 6 bases not matched to a gene; V was cut back by 6 bases and J by 5 bases. Germline V gives CDR1 MNHEY, CDR2 SMNVEV (reference sequence). Here the CDR3 reads CASSGQGLDEQYF. The CDR3 nucleotides read TGTGCCAGCAGCGGACAGGGATTGGACGAGCAGTACTTC.